The sequence of this TCR beta chain was determined in a study of blood T cell repertoires in COVID-19. Looking at the study overall: The study drew acute and convalescent COVID-19 samples from the United States, Italy and Spain. The cDNA or gDNA used as material had been derived from T cells, B-cell-depleted T cells, or PBMCs.

Germline CDR1 reads LNHDA; CDR2 reads SQIVND (reference sequence). There are 14 residues in the CDR3. Trimming removed 5 bases at V and 3 bases at J, with 13 bases between. In the authors' workflow: Amplification with reference gene primers provided the estimates of nucleated cell counts. Produced via immunoSEQ multiplex PCR; TCRdb's table is partial and in-frame only. From that table come the V and J calls and clone size; the DNA was used to work out D and trimming. The table shows about 170,000 clones, with 60% to 80% occurring only once. Input material: peripheral blood. This chain connects TRBV19 to TRBJ1-1; maybe TRBD1 (5 bases). The sequence was obtained from a man in his 70s with acute or convalescent COVID-19. CDR3 residues: CASSSDSQDTEAFF. CDR3 coding DNA: TGTGCCAGTAGTTCAGACAGCCAGGACACTGAAGCTTTCTTT.